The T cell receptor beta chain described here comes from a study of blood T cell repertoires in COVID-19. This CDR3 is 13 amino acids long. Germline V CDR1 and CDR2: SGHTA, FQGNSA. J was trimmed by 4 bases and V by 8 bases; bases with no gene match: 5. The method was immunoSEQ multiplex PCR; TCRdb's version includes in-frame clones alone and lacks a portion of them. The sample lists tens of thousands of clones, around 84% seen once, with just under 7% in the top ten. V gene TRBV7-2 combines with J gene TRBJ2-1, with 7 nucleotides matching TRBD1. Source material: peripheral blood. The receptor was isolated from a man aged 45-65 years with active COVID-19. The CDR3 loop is CASGGQLYNEQFF. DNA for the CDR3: TGTGCCAGCGGGGGACAGCTATACAATGAGCAGTTCTTC.